The next 4 T cell receptor beta chains were all read from a single sample in a study of shared clonotypes between healthy human individuals. The protocol was immunoSEQ multiplex PCR, while the TCRdb copy is restricted to in-frame clones and leaves out a portion. This sample carries 2 million to 3 million clones, 93% of them seen once, and the ten largest clones take approximately 0.37%. Sample: naive CD4+ T cells from PBMCs. Subset specified: CD45RA+ positively selected. Receptors were obtained from a man aged 18 to 30 in good health. Some clones in this sample may be carry-over from other donors' samples.

In its sample, this clone was seen once. V gene TRBV27 combines with J gene TRBJ1-2; D is possibly TRBD1 (6 bases). Germline V CDR1 and CDR2: MNHEY, SMNVEV (reference sequence). Trimming took 6 bases from V and 0 from J, leaving 17 bases between them. The CDR3 consists of 16 residues. Here the CDR3 DNA reads TGTGCCAGCAGACGCCTATTGGGGGCCTCTAACTATGGCTACACCTTC. Its protein is CASRRLLGASNYGYTF.

The rearrangement uses TRBV6-1 and TRBJ1-5, with D unclear. Germline V CDR1 and CDR2: MNHNS, SASEGT. The ends were cut back, 2 bases at V and 9 bases at J, with 5 bases in the middle. The CDR3 runs 11 residues. The CDR3 bases are TGTGCCAGCAGTGAACCTCGGCCCCAGCATTTT. Amino acid sequence: CASSEPRPQHF.

The chain combines TRBV7-9 with TRBJ2-4; no reliable D call. CDR1 SEHNR and CDR2 FQNEAQ come from the germline V gene (reference sequence). Trimming removed 5 bases at V and 0 bases at J, with 8 bases between. CDR3 length: 14 residues. CDR3 loop: CASSPSLAKNIQYF. DNA for the CDR3: TGTGCCAGCAGCCCATCCCTAGCCAAAAACATTCAGTACTTC. The full variable domain, with the rest looked up from reference TRBV7-9 and TRBJ2-4, is DTGVSQNPRHKITKRGQNVTFRCDPISEHNRLYWYRQTLGQGPEFLTYFQNEAQLEKSRLLSDRFSAERPKGSFSTLEIQRTEQGDSAMYLCASSPSLAKNIQYFGAGTRLSVL.

V and J are TRBV5-4 and TRBJ1-1, with D tentatively TRBD1 (6 bases). Germline CDR1 SGHNT, CDR2 YYREEE (reference sequence). The CDR3 is 14 residues long. The V end lost 4 bases, the J end lost 0 bases, and 10 bases lay between the germline ends. CDR3 in amino acids: CASSRGHVNTEAFF. DNA of the CDR3: TGTGCCAGCAGCCGGGGACACGTGAACACTGAAGCTTTCTTT. The whole variable domain, filled in from reference TRBV5-4 and TRBJ1-1, reads ETGVTQSPTHLIKTRGQQVTLRCSSQSGHNTVSWYQQALGQGPQFIFQYYREEENGRGNFPPRFSGLQFPNYSSELNVNALELDDSALYLCASSRGHVNTEAFFGQGTRLTVV.